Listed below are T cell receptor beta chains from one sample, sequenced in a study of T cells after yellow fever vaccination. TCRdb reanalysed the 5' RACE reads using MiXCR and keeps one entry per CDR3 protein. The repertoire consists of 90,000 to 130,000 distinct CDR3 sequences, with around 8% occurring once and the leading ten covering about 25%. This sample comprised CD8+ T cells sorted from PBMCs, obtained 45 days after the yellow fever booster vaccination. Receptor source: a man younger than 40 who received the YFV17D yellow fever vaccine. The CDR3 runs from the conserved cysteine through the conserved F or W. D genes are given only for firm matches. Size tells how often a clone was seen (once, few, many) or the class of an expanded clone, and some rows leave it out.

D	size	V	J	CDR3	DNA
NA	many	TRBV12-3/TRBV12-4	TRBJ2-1	CASYPGYNEQFF	TGTGCCAGCTATCCCGGGTACAATGAGCAGTTCTTC
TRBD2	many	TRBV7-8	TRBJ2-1	CASSLKGAGLEQFF	TGTGCCAGCAGCTTAAAAGGAGCGGGACTTGAGCAGTTCTTC
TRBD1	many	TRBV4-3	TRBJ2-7	CASSPLGPAGTGAYEQYF	TGCGCCAGCAGCCCCCTAGGGCCTGCCGGGACAGGAGCCTACGAGCAGTACTTC
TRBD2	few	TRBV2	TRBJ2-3	CASTNSELAGESDTQYF	TGTGCCAGCACCAATTCGGAATTAGCGGGAGAGTCAGATACGCAGTATTTT
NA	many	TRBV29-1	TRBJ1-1	CSLWIGTEAFF	TGCAGCCTTTGGATCGGAACTGAAGCTTTCTTT
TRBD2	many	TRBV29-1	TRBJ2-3	CSVEVTSGIQDTQYF	TGCAGCGTTGAAGTCACTAGCGGGATCCAAGATACGCAGTATTTT
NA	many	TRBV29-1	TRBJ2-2	CSVEPSGTNTGELFF	TGCAGCGTTGAACCAAGCGGAACGAACACCGGGGAGCTGTTTTTT
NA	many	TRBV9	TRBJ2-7	CASTPGGDSYEQYF	TGTGCCAGCACCCCCGGGGGAGACTCTTACGAGCAGTACTTC
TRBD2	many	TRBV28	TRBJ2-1	CASRAHGTSGDNEQFF	TGTGCCAGCAGAGCCCATGGGACTAGCGGAGACAATGAGCAGTTCTTC
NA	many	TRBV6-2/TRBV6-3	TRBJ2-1	CASSPMGGNEQFF	TGTGCCAGCAGTCCTATGGGTGGCAATGAGCAGTTCTTC
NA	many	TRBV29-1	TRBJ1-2	CSVGQGDYYGYTF	TGCAGCGTTGGGCAAGGGGACTACTATGGCTACACCTTC
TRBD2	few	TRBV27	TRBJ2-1	CASRQFYGLAVPNEQFF	TGTGCCAGCAGACAATTTTATGGACTAGCCGTACCCAATGAGCAGTTCTTC
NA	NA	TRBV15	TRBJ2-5	CATSRETSSQETQYF	TGTGCCACCAGCAGAGAAACAAGTTCCCAAGAGACCCAGTACTTC
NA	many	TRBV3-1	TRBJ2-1	CASSSDRGFEQFF	TGTGCCAGCAGCTCGGACAGAGGATTTGAGCAGTTCTTC
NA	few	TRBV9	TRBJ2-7	CASSVDSGAYEQYF	TGTGCCAGCAGCGTTGACAGCGGAGCCTACGAGCAGTACTTC
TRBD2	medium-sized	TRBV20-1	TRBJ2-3	CSASDTSGTSGSTDTQYF	TGCAGTGCTAGTGACACCTCCGGGACTAGCGGAAGCACAGATACGCAGTATTTT
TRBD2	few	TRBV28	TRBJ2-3	CASRLILAGITDTQYF	TGTGCCAGCAGACTGATACTAGCGGGAATCACAGATACGCAGTATTTT
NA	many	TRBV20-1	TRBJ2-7	CSARGVPLGDDPYEQYF	TGCAGTGCTAGAGGAGTCCCGCTGGGGGACGACCCCTACGAGCAGTACTTC
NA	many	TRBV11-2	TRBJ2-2	CASSLLSGNTGELFF	TGTGCCAGCAGCTTACTTAGCGGGAACACCGGGGAGCTGTTTTTT
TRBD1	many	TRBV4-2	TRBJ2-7	CASSQEGQGSSYEQYF	TGTGCCAGCAGCCAAGAAGGACAGGGTAGCTCCTACGAGCAGTACTTC
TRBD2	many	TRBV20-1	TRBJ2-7	CSAPEREGTIYEQYF	TGCAGTGCTCCCGAGAGGGAGGGGACCATCTACGAGCAGTACTTC
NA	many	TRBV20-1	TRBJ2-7	CSASPGQESSYEQYF	TGCAGTGCTTCGCCGGGCCAGGAGAGCTCCTACGAGCAGTACTTC
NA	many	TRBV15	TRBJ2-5	CATSRDLGLVETQYF	TGTGCCACCAGCAGAGACCTTGGACTTGTGGAGACCCAGTACTTC
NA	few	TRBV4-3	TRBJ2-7	CASSQDPPGFPYEQYF	TGCGCCAGCAGCCAAGATCCACCAGGATTCCCCTACGAGCAGTACTTC
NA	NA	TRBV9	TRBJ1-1	CASGTENTEAFF	TGTGCCAGCGGGACCGAGAACACTGAAGCTTTCTTT
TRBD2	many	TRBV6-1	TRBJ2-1	CASNGPGLAANEQFF	TGTGCCAGCAATGGGCCGGGACTAGCGGCCAATGAGCAGTTCTTC
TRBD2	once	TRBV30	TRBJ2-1	CAWKGTTYNEQFF	TGTGCCTGGAAAGGGACTACCTACAATGAGCAGTTCTTC
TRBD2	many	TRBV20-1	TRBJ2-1	CSARDLSAGDYDNEQFF	TGCAGTGCTAGAGACCTAAGCGCCGGGGACTACGACAATGAGCAGTTCTTC